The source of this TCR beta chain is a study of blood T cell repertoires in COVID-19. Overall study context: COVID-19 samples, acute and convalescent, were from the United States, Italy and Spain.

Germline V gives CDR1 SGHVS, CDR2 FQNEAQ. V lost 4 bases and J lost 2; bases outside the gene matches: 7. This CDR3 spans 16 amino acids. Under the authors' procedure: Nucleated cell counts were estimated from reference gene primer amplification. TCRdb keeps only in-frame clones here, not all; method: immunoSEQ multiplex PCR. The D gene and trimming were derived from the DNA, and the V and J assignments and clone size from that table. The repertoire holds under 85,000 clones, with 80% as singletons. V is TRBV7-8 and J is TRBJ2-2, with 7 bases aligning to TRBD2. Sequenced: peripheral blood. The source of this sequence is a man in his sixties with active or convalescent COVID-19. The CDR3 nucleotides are TGTGCCAGCAGCTCAGGCGGGACTACCAACACCGGGGAGCTGTTTTTT. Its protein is CASSSGGTTNTGELFF.